This T cell receptor (beta chain) was found in a study of T cells in localized non-small cell lung cancer. TCRdb keeps only in-frame clones here, not all; method: immunoSEQ multiplex PCR. The table shows around 33,000 clones, with roughly 90% occurring only once. Broader study findings: Tumor trailed uninvolved adjacent lung in T cell clonality, which peaked there. Appearance in adjacent lung was seen for a median 57 of the top 100 tumor clones. Those with higher blood T cell density had longer overall survival.

Trimming took 0 bases from V and 0 from J, leaving 16 bases between them. This CDR3 is 18 amino acids long. Germline values: CDR1 SGHRS, CDR2 YFSETQ. This clone was seen a single time. Its cognate antigen is unknown. The clonotype originates from a female donor of 60 years or more with stage I lung adenocarcinoma. The J gene is TRBJ2-1, the V gene TRBV5-1; TRBD1 or TRBD2 may be the D gene (6 bases each). The sample here was peripheral blood, taken before any cancer treatment. The CDR3 sequence: CASSLGASGASSYNEQFF. The CDR3 DNA sequence: TGCGCCAGCAGCTTGGGGGCCTCGGGGGCAAGCTCCTACAATGAGCAGTTCTTC. The variable domain in full, with the rest retrieved from reference TRBV5-1 and TRBJ2-1, is KAGVTQTPRYLIKTRGQQVTLSCSPISGHRSVSWYQQTPGQGLQFLFEYFSETQRNKGNFPGRFSGRQFSNSRSEMNVSTLELGDSALYLCASSLGASGASSYNEQFFGPGTRLTVL.